These 28 T cell receptor beta chains share one sample of origin, sequenced in a study of T cell responses to AZD1222 COVID-19 vaccine. Only in-frame clones appear in the TCRdb table, and some are missing; sequencing was by immunoSEQ multiplex PCR. Of approximately 120,000 clones listed, approximately 86% are singletons. This specimen consisted of peripheral blood, obtained on day 0 of MenACWY control vaccination. The receptors were gathered from an adult in good health.

V gene TRBV30 combines with J gene TRBJ1-1; no definite D call. This CDR3 is built from 13 residues. The germline CDR1 and CDR2 sequences are GTSNPN and SVGIG (reference sequence). Trimming took 1 base from V and 1 from J, leaving 7 bases between them. The CDR3 nucleotides read TGTGCCTGGAGTGATCATGCGAACACTGAAGCTTTCTTT. Its protein product is CAWSDHANTEAFF.

This clone was recorded once. V is TRBV9 and J is TRBJ2-7; D is perhaps TRBD2 (5 bases). Trimming left V 0 bases short and J 0 bases short, with 7 bases between. In germline, CDR1 is SGDLS, CDR2 YYNGEE. The CDR3 contains 14 residues. The CDR3: CASSVGSGSYEQYF. The CDR3 DNA follows: TGTGCCAGCAGCGTAGGGAGCGGCTCCTACGAGCAGTACTTC.

The V call is TRBV7-2, the J call TRBJ2-1, with D possibly TRBD2 on 6 matching bases. V dropped 0 bases and J dropped 9 bases, with 12 bases sitting between them. This CDR3 spans 14 amino acids. The germline V gene has CDR1 SGHTA and CDR2 FQGNSA. The CDR3 DNA reads as TGTGCCAGCAGCTTAGCGGGGTCGGGGGTTGAGCAGTTCTTC. Amino acid sequence: CASSLAGSGVEQFF.

This CDR3 is CASSLGGGGYGYTF. The CDR3 coding sequence is TGTGCCAGCAGCTTAGGGGGTGGAGGCTATGGCTACACCTTC. This chain connects TRBV7-8 to TRBJ1-2; D unresolved. This CDR3 is built from 14 residues. Per the germline V gene, CDR1 is SGHVS and CDR2 is FQNEAQ. The V end was cut by 1 base, the J end by 4 bases, with 10 bases between.

The CDR3 protein is CATSDTTGSSETQYF. The DNA of the CDR3 is TGTGCCACCAGTGATACGACAGGGTCGTCAGAGACCCAGTACTTC. The chain uses TRBV24-1 and TRBJ2-5; the match to TRBD1 covers 7 bases. The CDR3 sequence is 15 residues long. CDR1 is KGHDR and CDR2 is SFDVKD in the germline V gene. Germline trimming cut 3 bases from V and 4 bases from J; bases unmatched to any gene: 7.

This chain uses TRBV7-2 with TRBJ1-2, with TRBD1 as a possible D gene (6 bases). Per germline, CDR1 SGHTA and CDR2 FQGNSA. The CDR3 loop spans 13 amino acids. The V gene lost 4 bases and the J gene lost 4 bases, with 10 bases spanning the gap. DNA for the CDR3: TGTGCCAGCAGCTCCGAGGGGGTCTATGGCTACACCTTC. It translates to CASSSEGVYGYTF.

The chain employs TRBV27 and TRBJ2-3; 7 bases map to TRBD1. Germline values: CDR1 MNHEY, CDR2 SMNVEV (reference sequence). The CDR3 consists of 15 residues. The junction had 9 bases not matched to a gene; V was cut back by 5 bases and J by 4 bases. CDR3 amino acids: CASSRRQGRSDTQYF. DNA for the CDR3: TGTGCCAGCAGTCGTAGACAGGGTCGGTCAGATACGCAGTATTTT.

This chain joins TRBV11-1 and TRBJ1-6; no reliable D call. V shed 2 bases and J shed 7 bases, with 12 bases lying between them. The CDR3 extends over 15 amino acids. Per the germline V gene, CDR1 is SGHAT and CDR2 is FQDESV (reference sequence). The CDR3 loop is CASSLKTPLNSPLHF. The CDR3 coding sequence is TGTGCCAGCAGCTTAAAGACACCACTAAATTCACCCCTCCACTTT.

The CDR3 nucleotides read TGTGCCAGCAGTTTATCGGGGCTCGCAACTAATGAAAAACTGTTTTTT. Its translation is CASSLSGLATNEKLFF. The chain couples TRBV28 to TRBJ1-4; a possible D gene is TRBD1 (5 bases). V was pared by 1 base and J by 0 bases, with 9 bases between. The germline V gene encodes CDR1 MDHEN and CDR2 SYDVKM. This CDR3 has 16 residues.

The V and J genes are TRBV6-5 and TRBJ2-7, with TRBD2 as a possible D gene (7 bases). The CDR3 covers 13 residues. Trimming took 8 bases from V and 3 from J, leaving 14 bases between them. Germline values: CDR1 MNHEY, CDR2 SVGAGI. Here the CDR3 DNA reads TGTGCCAGCGGGGGGGCAGGGAACTACGAGCAGTACTTC. It translates to CASGGAGNYEQYF.

This clone is a singleton in its sample. This chain uses TRBV18 with TRBJ2-1; weak D call: TRBD2 (6 bases). The CDR3 covers 14 residues. Trimming removed 4 bases from V and 5 bases from J, with 12 bases in between. Germline V gene lookup returns CDR1 KGHSH and CDR2 LQKENI. The CDR3 DNA sequence: TGTGCCAGCTCACAAAGGGTAGCGGACAATGAGCAGTTCTTC. The encoded protein is CASSQRVADNEQFF.

A single count supports this clone. The chain has TRBV5-1 and TRBJ1-1; TRBD1 might be the D (6 bases). The CDR3 consists of 15 residues. Trimming removed 0 bases at V and 1 base at J, with 10 bases between. Per germline, CDR1 SGHRS and CDR2 YFSETQ. CDR3 bases: TGCGCCAGCAGCTTGGTTGGCAGGGGGAACACTGAAGCTTTCTTT. This translates into CASSLVGRGNTEAFF.

This chain connects TRBV27 to TRBJ2-7; D is unresolved. The CDR3 is 14 amino acids. V lost 2 bases and J 3 bases, leaving 11 bases between the germline ends. The V gene's germline CDR1 is MNHEY and CDR2 SMNVEV (reference sequence). CDR3 nucleotide sequence: TGTGCCAGCAGTTTACGCTTGCCGAGCTACGAGCAGTACTTC. Its translation: CASSLRLPSYEQYF.

The DNA for the CDR3 is TGTGCCAGCAGCGCGAGCGGCCAAAAAGGGGGGGACGTGCGAGACATTCAGTACTTC. This sequence encodes CASSASGQKGGDVRDIQYF. The J gene is TRBJ2-4, the V gene TRBV21-1; whether TRBD2, the table's D call, matches the DNA was not checked. TRBV21-1 corresponds to a pseudogene. CDR3 length: 19 residues.

This clone has more than one count but fewer than ten. The genes are TRBV3-1 (or the pseudogene TRBV3-2) and TRBJ1-1, with 10 bases aligning to TRBD1. This CDR3 is 14 amino acids long. V was clipped by 3 bases and J by 3 bases; unmatched bases: 1. Germline CDR1 reads LGHDT; CDR2 reads YNNKEL (reference sequence). The CDR3 reads CASSHGTGDTEAFF. The CDR3 DNA sequence: TGTGCCAGCAGCCATGGGACAGGGGACACTGAAGCTTTCTTT.

V gene TRBV6-2 or TRBV6-3 combines with J gene TRBJ1-1; possibly TRBD1 for D (6 bases). V was shortened by 1 base and J by 5 bases, with 11 bases between the two germline ends. The CDR3 spans 14 residues. CDR1 and CDR2 from the germline V gene are MNHEY and SVGEGT. The CDR3 DNA reads as TGTGCCAGCAGTTACTGGATTCAGGGGACTGAAGCTTTCTTT. Amino acid sequence: CASSYWIQGTEAFF.

This chain links TRBV24-1 with TRBJ2-2; perhaps TRBD1 as D (6 bases). CDR1 and CDR2 from the germline V gene are KGHDR and SFDVKD. The length of the CDR3 is 16 residues. V was clipped by 4 bases and J by 4 bases, with 15 bases between them. In DNA form, the CDR3 reads TGTGCCACCAGTGAGAAGTCCAGGGGTGCCACCGGGGAGCTGTTTTTT. Protein product: CATSEKSRGATGELFF.

V and J are TRBV7-2 and TRBJ2-7; D is unclear. V lost 5 bases and J lost 5, with 7 bases in between. Germline assignment: CDR1 SGHTA and CDR2 FQGNSA. The CDR3 runs to 11 residues. The CDR3 bases are TGTGCCAGCAGCCGCGTCGACGAGCAGTACTTC. This sequence encodes CASSRVDEQYF.

This clone was found once. The rearrangement joins TRBV6-1 to TRBJ2-3, with unresolved D. The CDR3 is 15 residues long. The germline V and J ends were trimmed by 3 bases and 4 bases, with 14 bases remaining between them. Germline CDR1 reads MNHNS; CDR2 reads SASEGT. CDR3 residues: CASSDLKPSADTQYF. In DNA, the CDR3 is TGTGCCAGCAGTGACCTAAAACCTTCCGCAGATACGCAGTATTTT.

The chain employs TRBV5-1 and TRBJ1-2; a weak D match, TRBD1 (5 bases). Germline lookup yields CDR1 SGHRS and CDR2 YFSETQ. Trimming shortened V by 1 base and J by 8 bases, and 15 bases separated the two germline ends. This CDR3 has 14 amino acids. CDR3 sequence (DNA): TGCGCCAGCAGCTTGCCCAGGGAGGTAGGCGGCTACACCTTC. Translation gives CASSLPREVGGYTF.

This clone was counted between two and nine times. This chain uses TRBV7-3 with TRBJ2-2; D is unresolved. This CDR3 is built from 12 residues. The V and J ends lost 5 bases and 8 bases respectively, with 9 bases between them. Germline CDR1 and CDR2: SGHTA and FQGTGA. The CDR3 nucleotides are TGTGCCAGCAGCCCAACGGAGGGGGAGCTGTTTTTT. Amino acid sequence: CASSPTEGELFF.

This rearrangement joins TRBV4-3 to TRBJ1-1; no clear D. CDR3 size: 13 residues. V was trimmed by 3 bases and J by 5 bases, leaving 10 bases between them. Germline CDR1 reads LGHNA; CDR2 reads YSLEER. This chain's CDR3 is CASSHHRPTEAFF. CDR3 nucleotide sequence: TGCGCCAGCAGCCACCACCGGCCAACTGAAGCTTTCTTT.

This chain's CDR3 is CASSLLVQAGNEKLFF. DNA for the CDR3: TGTGCCAGCAGCCTTTTGGTACAGGCGGGTAATGAAAAACTGTTTTTT. The chain is built from TRBV5-5 and TRBJ1-4; maybe TRBD1 (5 bases). This CDR3 region has 16 residues. From germline, CDR1 is SGHKS and CDR2 YYEKEE (reference sequence). V lost 4 bases and J lost 4, with 17 bases in between.

The chain employs TRBV2 and TRBJ2-6; 10 bases line up with TRBD1. CDR3 length: 16 residues. V lost 3 bases, J lost 2 bases, and 1 base stayed unmatched. The germline gives CDR1 SNHLY, CDR2 FYNNEI. The CDR3 DNA reads TGTGCCAGCAGTGAGACAGGGGGCGCTGGGGCCAACGTCCTGACTTTC. Translation: CASSETGGAGANVLTF.

This chain joins TRBV2 and TRBJ1-5, with a tentative D call TRBD1 (5 bases). V lost 7 bases and J 4 bases, leaving 8 bases between the germline ends. The CDR3 is 12 residues long. Germline-derived CDR1 and CDR2 are SNHLY and FYNNEI. The DNA for the CDR3 is TGTGCCAGCATGGGACCTAATCAGCCCCAGCATTTT. It codes for CASMGPNQPQHF.

J is TRBJ1-5 and V is TRBV25-1, with 7 bases aligning to TRBD1. After removal of 4 bases from V and 2 bases from J, the junction contained 8 bases not matched to a gene. Germline CDR1 and CDR2: MGHDK and SYGVNS. The CDR3 spans 16 residues. CDR3 coding DNA: TGTGCCAGCAGTGTTACGACAGGGTACCGCAATCAGCCCCAGCATTTT. Protein product: CASSVTTGYRNQPQHF.

This clone was seen a handful of times. The V and J genes are TRBV6-5 and TRBJ2-7; TRBD1 might be the D (6 bases). V was pared by 0 bases and J by 2 bases, with 14 bases between. In germline, CDR1 is MNHEY, CDR2 SVGAGI. This CDR3 is built from 16 residues. CDR3 protein: CASSYSFRQAAYEQYF. The CDR3 DNA reads as TGTGCCAGCAGTTACTCCTTTCGACAGGCTGCCTACGAGCAGTACTTC.

The V call is TRBV7-8, the J call TRBJ1-5; D is undetermined. V dropped 5 bases and J dropped 0 bases, with 2 bases sitting between them. The CDR3 consists of 12 residues. Per germline, CDR1 SGHVS and CDR2 FQNEAQ. CDR3 nucleotide sequence: TGTGCCAGCAGCCGTAGCAATCAGCCCCAGCATTTT. It specifies CASSRSNQPQHF. Full variable domain (rest looked up from reference TRBV7-8 and TRBJ1-5): GAGVSQSPRYKVAKRGQDVALRCDPISGHVSLFWYQQALGQGPEFLTYFQNEAQLDKSGLPSDRFFAERPEGSVSTLKIQRTQQEDSAVYLCASSRSNQPQHFGDGTRLSIL.